This passage covers 26 T cell receptor beta chains from one sample sequenced in a study of blood T cell repertoires in COVID-19. Clones were sequenced by immunoSEQ multiplex PCR, and TCRdb holds only the in-frame ones, with some missing. Among roughly 110,000 clones listed, around 89% were seen once. The specimen was peripheral blood. These receptors were taken from a human donor with acute or convalescent COVID-19. The donor label of this sample is uncertain.

The CDR3 DNA reads as TGCGCCAGCAGCCCAGGGGTTAAGACGGCCCTTACCGGGGAGCTGTTTTTT. Residues: CASSPGVKTALTGELFF. This rearrangement joins TRBV4-3 to TRBJ2-2; perhaps TRBD1 as D (6 bases). Germline-derived CDR1 and CDR2 are LGHNA and YSLEER. The CDR3 runs to 17 residues. V was trimmed by 4 bases and J by 5 bases, leaving 20 bases between them.

V and J are TRBV28 and TRBJ2-7; 7 nucleotides agree with TRBD2. Germline CDR1 is MDHEN and CDR2 is SYDVKM. CDR3 size: 16 residues. Trimming at V came to 2 bases and at J to 8 bases, leaving 15 bases not matched to a gene. The DNA for the CDR3 is TGTGCCAGCAGTTTAGGTGGCGGGAGAACCCTTGTAAAGCAGTACTTC. Residues: CASSLGGGRTLVKQYF.

The CDR3 region is CAISDGTAPNYGYTF. The CDR3 DNA is TGTGCCATCAGTGACGGGACAGCTCCTAACTATGGCTACACCTTC. This chain links TRBV10-3 with TRBJ1-2, with 7 bases fitting TRBD1. The CDR3 runs 15 residues. Germline values: CDR1 ENHRY, CDR2 SYGVKD. J was trimmed by 0 bases and V by 3 bases; bases with no gene match: 4.

The chain joins TRBV27 to TRBJ1-2, with 7 bases identical to TRBD1. V lost 6 bases to trimming and J lost 7 bases; unmatched junction nucleotides: 8. This CDR3 comprises 13 residues. The germline gives CDR1 MNHEY, CDR2 SMNVEV (reference sequence). The CDR3 region is CASRQGLGGGYTF. Written as DNA, the CDR3 is TGTGCCAGCAGACAGGGGCTCGGAGGTGGCTACACCTTC.

The CDR3 DNA reads TGTGCCAGCAGCCAAGCGGTCAGCTCGGGTGAAAAACTGTTTTTT. Protein sequence: CASSQAVSSGEKLFF. This sequence joins TRBV3-1 (or the pseudogene TRBV3-2) and TRBJ1-4, with D hard to call. The germline CDR1 and CDR2 sequences are LGHDT and YNNKEL (reference sequence). V was pared by 1 base and J by 7 bases, with 13 bases between. The CDR3 length is 15 residues.

V and J are TRBV19 and TRBJ2-2, with 10 bases that match TRBD2. Trimming took 7 bases from V and 3 from J; bases not matched to a gene: 2. From germline, CDR1 is LNHDA and CDR2 SQIVND (reference sequence). This CDR3 is built from 14 residues. DNA for the CDR3: TGTGCCAGTACACTAGCGGGGTACACCGGGGAGCTGTTTTTT. Translating it yields CASTLAGYTGELFF.

This clone was detected only once. The chain has TRBV18 and TRBJ1-4, with TRBD1 as a possible D gene (5 bases). CDR1 is KGHSH and CDR2 is LQKENI in the germline V gene. The length of the CDR3 is 14 residues. V lost 6 bases and J 6 bases, leaving 14 bases between the germline ends. The CDR3 spells CASSQQVVDEKLFF. Here the CDR3 DNA reads TGTGCCAGCTCTCAACAGGTTGTGGATGAAAAACTGTTTTTT.

This chain connects TRBV6-2 or TRBV6-3 to TRBJ1-2, with 10 nucleotides matching TRBD1. Germline lookup yields CDR1 MNHEY and CDR2 SVGEGT. The CDR3 sequence is 14 residues long. V shed 6 bases, J shed 7 bases, and the junction held 8 bases outside the gene matches. CDR3 sequence (DNA): TGTGCCAGCAGCTGGGACAGGGGACGATCTGGCTACACCTTC. Translating it yields CASSWDRGRSGYTF.

The chain couples TRBV5-8 to TRBJ1-3; TRBD1 matches 7 bases. The CDR3 loop spans 16 amino acids. Germline loops: CDR1 SGHTS, CDR2 YDEGEE. The V and J ends lost 4 bases and 6 bases, in that order; junction bases with no gene match: 13. The CDR3 region has the DNA TGTGCCAGCAGCCGAAACCTAGACAGGGCCAAAAACACCATATATTTT. Translating gives CASSRNLDRAKNTIYF.

V gene TRBV29-1 combines with J gene TRBJ1-5, with D possibly being TRBD1 (5 bases). Looked up from germline, CDR1 is SQVTM and CDR2 is ANQGSEA. The germline V and J ends were trimmed by 5 bases and 7 bases, with 12 bases remaining between them. This CDR3 contains 12 residues. CDR3 amino acids: CSVQGNGQPQHF. Written as DNA, the CDR3 is TGCAGCGTTCAGGGAAACGGACAGCCCCAGCATTTT.

The gene calls are TRBV5-1 and TRBJ2-1, with D tentatively TRBD1 (5 bases). This CDR3 contains 16 residues. V shed 0 bases and J shed 2 bases, with 12 bases lying between them. CDR1 and CDR2 (germline): SGHRS, YFSETQ. Here the CDR3 DNA reads TGCGCCAGCAGCTTGGATGGCAGGGCGACCTACAATGAGCAGTTCTTC. Protein: CASSLDGRATYNEQFF.

This chain links TRBV3-1 (or the pseudogene TRBV3-2) with TRBJ2-7; D gene unclear. The length of the CDR3 is 12 residues. With 4 bases removed from V and 0 bases from J, the gap between germline ends came to 4 bases. CDR1 is LGHDT, CDR2 YNNKEL, per germline (reference sequence). The CDR3 DNA sequence: TGTGCCAGCAGCCTCAGCTCCTACGAGCAGTACTTC. This gives the protein CASSLSSYEQYF.

DNA of the CDR3: TGTGCCATCAGTGATGCCGAGACTACACCGGATACGCAGTATTTT. It specifies CAISDAETTPDTQYF. J is TRBJ2-3 and V is TRBV10-3, with D perhaps TRBD2 (5 bases). CDR1 and CDR2 from the germline V gene are ENHRY and SYGVKD. V dropped 3 bases and J dropped 6 bases, with 16 bases sitting between them. This CDR3 contains 15 residues.

V usage is TRBV11-2 and J usage is TRBJ1-5; D perhaps matches TRBD1 (5 bases). The CDR3 extends over 18 amino acids. Looked up from germline, CDR1 is SGHAT and CDR2 is FQNNGV. Trimming pared 1 base from V and 4 bases from J, leaving 20 bases between. CDR3 region: CASSLGLWGSLPNQPQHF. In DNA, the CDR3 is TGTGCCAGCAGCTTAGGATTATGGGGCAGCTTGCCGAATCAGCCCCAGCATTTT.

The rearrangement joins TRBV3-1 (or the pseudogene TRBV3-2) to TRBJ1-1; no clear D. The CDR3 totals 13 residues. Germline V gene sequence: CDR1 LGHDT, CDR2 YNNKEL (reference sequence). V dropped 4 bases and J dropped 5 bases, with 11 bases sitting between them. The CDR3 DNA reads TGTGCCAGCAGCCTTAGACTCGGAACTGAAGCTTTCTTT. This translates into CASSLRLGTEAFF.

This sequence joins TRBV27 and TRBJ2-7, with TRBD1 as a possible D gene (6 bases). The length of the CDR3 is 12 residues. Germline V gene lookup returns CDR1 MNHEY and CDR2 SMNVEV (reference sequence). V was cut by 5 bases and J by 6 bases, with 11 bases left in between. The CDR3 sequence: CASSLTGSEQYF. The CDR3 bases are TGTGCCAGCAGTCTGACAGGAAGCGAGCAGTACTTC.

This chain links TRBV9 with TRBJ2-1, with TRBD2 matching 13 bases. Germline V gene sequence: CDR1 SGDLS, CDR2 YYNGEE. V was clipped by 2 bases and J by 4 bases; unmatched bases: 3. The CDR3 is made up of 16 amino acids. Written as DNA, the CDR3 is TGTGCCAGCAGCGTGGCGGGACTAGCGGGATACAATGAGCAGTTCTTC. It encodes CASSVAGLAGYNEQFF.

This clone has a single count. The chain links TRBV6-2 or TRBV6-3 to TRBJ1-2, with TRBD1 matching over 9 bases. Germline CDR1 is MNHEY and CDR2 is SVGEGT. This CDR3 has 15 amino acids. Trimming cost V 2 bases and J 4 bases; bases outside gene matches: 5. CDR3 sequence: CASSYETGGVYGYTF. CDR3 nucleotide sequence: TGTGCCAGCAGTTACGAGACAGGGGGAGTCTATGGCTACACCTTC.

The rearrangement uses TRBV5-1 and TRBJ1-5; D ambiguous. V lost 4 bases and J 0 bases, leaving 5 bases between the germline ends. Germline V CDR1 and CDR2: SGHRS, YFSETQ. The CDR3 runs to 13 residues. The DNA of the CDR3 is TGCGCCAGCAGCGTAAATAGCAATCAGCCCCAGCATTTT. Translated, it gives CASSVNSNQPQHF.

The V and J genes are TRBV5-4 and TRBJ1-4; D remains ambiguous. The V gene's germline CDR1 is SGHNT and CDR2 YYREEE (reference sequence). The length of the CDR3 is 14 residues. V lost 1 base to trimming and J lost 0 bases, with 4 bases between them. CDR3 in DNA: TGTGCCAGCAGCTTGAGCTCAACTAATGAAAAACTGTTTTTT. Protein: CASSLSSTNEKLFF.

J is TRBJ2-3 and V is TRBV3-1 (or the pseudogene TRBV3-2); 12 nucleotides line up with TRBD2. Germline CDR1 LGHDT, CDR2 YNNKEL (reference sequence). V shed 0 bases and J 6 bases; nucleotides not matched to a gene: 13. This CDR3 region has 19 residues. The CDR3 DNA reads TGTGCCAGCAGCCAAGAGGTCCCGCTAGCGGGGGGGGCGGGGGATACGCAGTATTTT. Protein sequence: CASSQEVPLAGGAGDTQYF.

The chain recombines TRBV7-9 with TRBJ1-1; 12 positions match TRBD1. Germline-derived CDR1 and CDR2 are SEHNR and FQNEAQ (reference sequence). V shed 1 base and J 6 bases; nucleotides not matched to a gene: 9. CDR3 size: 17 residues. The CDR3 sequence is CASSLVFGTGGLAEAFF. In DNA form, the CDR3 reads TGTGCCAGCAGCTTAGTATTTGGGACAGGGGGCTTGGCTGAAGCTTTCTTT.

The chain links TRBV6-2 or TRBV6-3 to TRBJ2-4; perhaps TRBD1 as D (6 bases). The CDR3 runs to 16 residues. Trimming stripped 5 bases from V and 2 bases from J, with 16 bases between. From germline, CDR1 is MNHEY and CDR2 SVGEGT. The CDR3 loop is CASSARTDGTKNIQYF. DNA of the CDR3: TGTGCCAGCAGTGCCCGGACAGACGGTACCAAAAACATTCAGTACTTC.

The J gene is TRBJ1-6, the V gene TRBV9; D gene uncertain. V was shortened by 0 bases and J by 0 bases, with 7 bases between the two germline ends. Per the germline V gene, CDR1 is SGDLS and CDR2 is YYNGEE. This CDR3 spans 16 amino acids. CDR3 nucleotide sequence: TGTGCCAGCAGCGTAGGCCCCAGCTCCTATAATTCACCCCTCCACTTT. This gives the protein CASSVGPSSYNSPLHF.

The chain is built from TRBV28 and TRBJ2-7; possible D gene TRBD1, 6 bases. Between the trimmed V and J ends, which lost 6 bases and 6 bases, there was a span of 12 bases. Germline lookup yields CDR1 MDHEN and CDR2 SYDVKM. CDR3 size: 12 residues. The CDR3 sequence is CASRLQGAEQYF. The CDR3 DNA reads TGTGCCAGCAGGTTACAGGGTGCCGAGCAGTACTTC.

CDR3: CASNPLAAVSTGELFF. DNA of the CDR3: TGTGCCAGCAACCCACTAGCGGCGGTGTCCACCGGGGAGCTGTTTTTT. This chain joins TRBV27 and TRBJ2-2; 8 bases agree with TRBD2. The germline CDR1 and CDR2 sequences are MNHEY and SMNVEV (reference sequence). The trim removed 7 bases at V and 4 bases at J, leaving 11 bases unmatched. The CDR3 contains 16 residues.